These 23 T cell receptor beta chains were sequenced from one sample in a study of blood T cells in healthy people across ages. Alongside a J-beta primer mix, a sample-barcoded 5' primer served in a second PCR lasting 7 to 11 cycles. One entry per CDR3 protein results from TCRdb running MiXCR on the 5' RACE reads. Among around 670,000 distinct CDR3 sequences listed, about 30% were seen once. What was sequenced was blood. The receptors derive from a woman of 80 years or more in good health.

This clonotype was found many times. The chain employs TRBV20-1 and TRBJ1-2; no definite D call. The germline V and J ends were trimmed by 5 bases and 4 bases, with 17 bases remaining between them. Per germline, CDR1 DFQATT and CDR2 SNEGSKA (reference sequence). This CDR3 has 14 residues. The CDR3 loop is CSAHPIGFGYGYTF. For the CDR3, the DNA is TGCAGTGCTCACCCAATTGGGTTCGGCTATGGCTACACCTTC.

As regards this clonotype: This could be a read error, since a much larger clone is one nucleotide away. The rearrangement joins TRBV12-3 or TRBV12-4 to TRBJ2-2; D tentatively fits TRBD1 or TRBD2 (6 bases each). Trimming removed 1 base at V and 4 bases at J, with 10 bases between. The CDR3 consists of 15 residues. CDR3 in amino acids: CASSLVGGLTGELFF. For the CDR3, the DNA is TGTGCCAGCAGTTTAGTTGGGGGGCTCACCGGGGAGCTGTTTTTT.

With regard to this clonotype: A clone one base away is much larger, so this may be a read error. CDR3 in DNA: TGTGCCTGCAGCTTAGCGGCCGGCAGGGTAGGATCCGGGGAGCTGTTTTTT. Protein product: CACSLAAGRVGSGELFF. V gene TRBV7-2 combines with J gene TRBJ2-2; tentative D call: TRBD2 (6 bases). This CDR3 has 17 residues. Germline V CDR1 and CDR2: SGHTA, FQGNSA.

The J gene is TRBJ2-1, the V gene TRBV7-9; 11 nucleotides agree with TRBD2. The junction had 8 bases not matched to a gene; V was cut back by 1 base and J by 6 bases. CDR1 is SEHNR, CDR2 FQNEAQ, per germline (reference sequence). The CDR3 sequence is 17 residues long. The CDR3 spells CASSLVALAGGPNEQFF. CDR3 in DNA: TGTGCCAGCAGCTTAGTTGCCCTAGCGGGGGGCCCCAATGAGCAGTTCTTC.

This clonotype was picked up many times. The CDR3 sequence is CSVDEQSRRPQHF. The CDR3 DNA is TGCAGCGTTGATGAGCAGTCCCGTAGGCCCCAGCATTTT. The V gene is TRBV29-1, the J gene TRBJ1-5, with unresolved D. Per the germline V gene, CDR1 is SQVTM and CDR2 is ANQGSEA. V was cut by 3 bases and J by 9 bases, with 15 bases left in between. The CDR3 has 13 amino acids.

This clonotype was counted a few times. This may stem from a read error, because a much larger clone lies one nucleotide away. The chain couples TRBV7-9 to TRBJ2-5; no clear D. Germline CDR1 reads SEHNR; CDR2 reads FQNEAQ (reference sequence). V gave up 8 bases and J gave up 5 bases, with 9 bases separating them. The CDR3 extends over 11 amino acids. The CDR3: CASGACETQYF. CDR3 sequence (DNA): TGTGCCAGCGGAGCCTGTGAGACCCAGTACTTC.

This chain uses TRBV24-1 with TRBJ2-7, with a weak D call TRBD2 (5 bases). Germline assignment: CDR1 KGHDR and CDR2 SFDVKD. V was trimmed by 5 bases and J by 5 bases, leaving 12 bases between them. CDR3 length equals 13 residues. Written as DNA, the CDR3 is TGTGCCACCAGTGCCCCGACTACGGACGAGCAGTACTTC. Residues: CATSAPTTDEQYF.

This clonotype was observed a single time. This rearrangement joins TRBV4-3 to TRBJ1-1; D might be TRBD1 (5 bases). The V gene's germline CDR1 is LGHNA and CDR2 YSLEER. This CDR3 has 17 residues. Trimming took off 0 bases at V and 0 bases at J, with 14 bases between the two ends. DNA of the CDR3: TGCGCCAGCAGCCAAGATGGGGACGGCTTCATGAACACTGAAGCTTTCTTT. It translates to CASSQDGDGFMNTEAFF.

The chain links TRBV4-3 to TRBJ2-1; tentatively, D is TRBD2 (5 bases). The germline V gene encodes CDR1 LGHNA and CDR2 YSLEER. The V end was cut by 0 bases, the J end by 2 bases, with 8 bases between. The CDR3 length is 15 residues. Here the CDR3 reads CASSQEAAAYNEQFF. CDR3 coding DNA: TGCGCCAGCAGCCAAGAGGCAGCGGCCTACAATGAGCAGTTCTTC.

This clonotype was observed a handful of times. J is TRBJ1-5 and V is TRBV7-9; tentative D call: TRBD1 (5 bases). The CDR3 has 13 amino acids. Germline CDR1 is SEHNR and CDR2 is FQNEAQ (reference sequence). The V end lost 5 bases, the J end lost 4 bases, and 9 bases lay between the germline ends. The CDR3 DNA reads as TGTGCCAGCAGCACGGACACTAATCAGCCCCAGCATTTT. This codes for CASSTDTNQPQHF.

This clonotype came up many times. The chain combines TRBV18 with TRBJ2-7; 10 nucleotides align to TRBD1. The CDR3 runs 15 residues. The germline gives CDR1 KGHSH, CDR2 LQKENI. The ends lost 2 bases at V and 4 bases at J; junction bases unmatched: 5. The CDR3 region is CASSPKGTGAYEQYF. In DNA form, the CDR3 reads TGTGCCAGCTCACCAAAAGGGACAGGGGCGTACGAGCAGTACTTC.

CDR3 nucleotides: TGTGCCATCAGTCAAAGCGGGGGTGCCCTGGATACGCAGTATTTT. Its translation: CAISQSGGALDTQYF. The chain links TRBV10-3 to TRBJ2-3, with 8 bases that match TRBD2. Germline V gene data show CDR1 as ENHRY and CDR2 as SYGVKD. The CDR3 is 15 residues long. The V segment lost 5 bases and the J segment 6 bases; nucleotides outside the gene matches: 10.

This clonotype was recorded many times. The chain couples TRBV5-1 to TRBJ2-1, with 7 bases aligning to TRBD2. CDR1 SGHRS and CDR2 YFSETQ come from the germline V gene. The CDR3 is 18 amino acids. V lost 1 base and J lost 2; bases outside the gene matches: 12. In DNA, the CDR3 is TGCGCCAGCAGCTTGTGGTTGGTGGGTCTAGCGGCCTACAATGAGCAGTTCTTC. Translated, it gives CASSLWLVGLAAYNEQFF.

This clonotype came up many times. The V and J genes are TRBV20-1 and TRBJ2-3; 8 bases are a match to TRBD2. There are 15 residues in the CDR3. The V segment lost 0 bases and the J segment 3 bases; nucleotides outside the gene matches: 5. Germline V lookup: CDR1 DFQATT, CDR2 SNEGSKA (reference sequence). The CDR3 coding sequence is TGCAGTGCTAGAGATCGAACTAGCGGAACAGATACGCAGTATTTT. Protein sequence: CSARDRTSGTDTQYF.

This chain connects TRBV4-1 to TRBJ1-1; TRBD1 agrees at 7 bases. V lost 2 bases and J lost 0; bases outside the gene matches: 6. Germline V gene data show CDR1 as MGHRA and CDR2 as YSYEKL. The CDR3 length is 16 residues. CDR3 residues: CASSQTSGTVNTEAFF. CDR3 sequence (DNA): TGCGCCAGCAGCCAAACCTCCGGGACAGTGAACACTGAAGCTTTCTTT.

This clonotype was recorded many times. V and J are TRBV7-3 and TRBJ2-2; D remains ambiguous. V lost 8 bases, J lost 6 bases, and 7 bases lay in between. The CDR3 runs to 11 residues. Germline V gene data show CDR1 as SGHTA and CDR2 as FQGTGA. CDR3: CASRSAGELFF. As DNA, the CDR3 is TGTGCCAGCCGGTCCGCCGGGGAGCTGTTTTTT. Complete variable domain (other parts from reference TRBV7-3 and TRBJ2-2): GAGVSQTPSNKVTEKGKYVELRCDPISGHTALYWYRQSLGQGPEFLIYFQGTGAADDSGLPNDRFFAVRPEGSVSTLKIQRTERGDSAVYLCASRSAGELFFGEGSRLTVL.

This clonotype appeared many times. The genes are TRBV21-1 and TRBJ2-7; TRBD2, the table's D call, lacks a check against the DNA. TRBV21-1 is tagged as a pseudogene. The CDR3 is 15 amino acids. CDR3 protein: CASSPAGRRSYEQYF. For the CDR3, the DNA is TGTGCCAGCAGCCCGGCAGGGCGTCGGTCCTACGAGCAGTACTTC.

This clonotype was detected only once. Being one base from a much bigger clone, this may be a read error. The V gene is TRBV6-6, the J gene TRBJ2-7, with D uncertain. This CDR3 has 14 residues. Germline loops: CDR1 MNHNY, CDR2 SVGAGI (reference sequence). CDR3 protein: CACRIDGYSYEQYF. DNA of the CDR3: TGTGCCTGCAGGATCGACGGTTATAGTTACGAGCAGTACTTC.

This clonotype was seen at least ten times. The chain combines TRBV4-2 with TRBJ2-7; the match to TRBD1 covers 8 bases. The germline V gene encodes CDR1 LGHNA and CDR2 YNFKEQ. Trimming removed 0 bases from V and 9 bases from J; junction bases left unmatched: 4. This CDR3 is 13 amino acids long. CDR3 sequence reads: CASSQDDRGGQYF. CDR3 DNA: TGTGCCAGCAGCCAAGATGACAGGGGAGGGCAGTACTTC.

The table lists this clonotype with many counts. It may be a read error: a sequence one base away is much more abundant. This chain joins TRBV5-1 and TRBJ2-7, with D tentatively TRBD1 (5 bases). V was cut by 1 base and J by 7 bases, with 12 bases left in between. The CDR3 has 13 residues. Per the germline V gene, CDR1 is SGHRS and CDR2 is YFSETQ. CDR3 amino acids: CASSLNQGHEQYF. CDR3 nucleotides: TGCGCCAGCAGCTTGAACCAAGGACATGAGCAGTACTTC. The full variable domain, rest sourced from reference TRBV5-1 and TRBJ2-7, is KAGVTQTPRYLIKTRGQQVTLSCSPISGHRSVSWYQQTPGQGLQFLFEYFSETQRNKGNFPGRFSGRQFSNSRSEMNVSTLELGDSALYLCASSLNQGHEQYFGPGTRLTVT.

With regard to this clonotype: A single base separates this from a much larger clone, so it may be a read error. This chain joins TRBV20-1 and TRBJ2-3; D not certain. The CDR3 consists of 12 residues. The germline V gene encodes CDR1 DFQATT and CDR2 SNEGSKA (reference sequence). For the CDR3, the DNA is TGCAGGGCTCCCGACGAAGCAGATACGCAGTATTTT. Translated, it gives CRAPDEADTQYF.

Remarks on this clonotype: A much bigger clone sits one base away, suggesting this may be a read error. The chain has TRBV5-1 and TRBJ2-1, with 7 bases lining up with TRBD2. This CDR3 comprises 14 residues. With V trimmed by 1 base and J by 9 bases, 7 bases remained unmatched. The germline gives CDR1 SGHRS, CDR2 YFSETQ. CDR3 DNA sequence: TGCGCCAGCAGCTTGTTAGGGGAGGGCGGTGAGCAGTTCTTC. Encoded protein: CASSLLGEGGEQFF.

In the case of this clonotype: Sequence at one end of the junction differs from germline and may be a read error. The chain is built from TRBV14 and TRBJ2-1; D ambiguous. The CDR3 runs to 13 residues. The germline CDR1 and CDR2 sequences are SGHDN and FVKESK. In nucleotides, the CDR3 is TGTGCCAGTAGCCAAGATCTTGTAAGTGGGCAGTTCTTC. This sequence encodes CASSQDLVSGQFF.